These 23 T cell receptor beta chains share one sample of origin, sequenced in a study of cytomegalovirus exposure and HLA in healthy donors. It was with 60 Vbeta and 13 Jbeta primers that the PCR ran. Libraries were prepared by immunoSEQ multiplex PCR; TCRdb keeps only in-frame clonotypes and omits some of them. This sample carries about 220,000 clones, 80% to 85% of them seen once, and the ten largest clones take approximately 0.71%. Sequenced sample: PBMCs. These receptors came from a boy between 2 and 15 years old in good health and CMV-seronegative.

This chain joins TRBV19 and TRBJ2-7; 11 bases are shared with TRBD1. The V segment lost 3 bases and the J segment 6 bases; nucleotides outside the gene matches: 1. CDR1 and CDR2 from the germline V gene are LNHDA and SQIVND (reference sequence). This CDR3 has 13 amino acids. CDR3 bases: TGTGCCAGTAGTATCGGGACAGGGGGCGAGCAGTACTTC. This codes for CASSIGTGGEQYF.

The chain uses TRBV19 and TRBJ1-6, with D possibly TRBD1 on 6 matching bases. The ends were cut back, 6 bases at V and 0 bases at J, with 9 bases in the middle. Germline CDR1 and CDR2: LNHDA and SQIVND (reference sequence). The CDR3 loop spans 15 amino acids. In nucleotides, the CDR3 is TGTGCCAGTAGAACAGGGAGCTCCTATAATTCACCCCTCCACTTT. Protein: CASRTGSSYNSPLHF. Together with reference TRBV19 and TRBJ1-6, the CDR3 gives the full variable domain: DGGITQSPKYLFRKEGQNVTLSCEQNLNHDAMYWYRQDPGQGLRLIYYSQIVNDFQKGDIAEGYSVSREKKESFPLTVTSAQKNPTAFYLCASRTGSSYNSPLHFGNGTRLTVT.

The chain couples TRBV6-1 to TRBJ2-5, with D possibly matching TRBD2 (6 bases). The CDR3 runs to 19 residues. Germline assignment: CDR1 MNHNS and CDR2 SASEGT. Deletions cut 2 bases from V and 5 bases from J, with 27 bases between. The CDR3 loop is CASSERAPQDGEVGETQYF. The CDR3 DNA sequence: TGTGCCAGCAGTGAACGCGCTCCTCAAGACGGGGAGGTCGGGGAGACCCAGTACTTC.

This clone showed up just once. The chain joins TRBV2 to TRBJ2-1; 7 nucleotides align to TRBD2. This CDR3 region has 15 residues. The V gene end was trimmed by 7 bases and the J gene end by 0 bases; junction bases not matched to a gene: 6. Germline V gene sequence: CDR1 SNHLY, CDR2 FYNNEI. As DNA, the CDR3 is TGTGCCAGCAATCCTAGCGGTAGCTCCTACAATGAGCAGTTCTTC. Amino acids: CASNPSGSSYNEQFF.

The V call is TRBV27, the J call TRBJ1-1; tentative D call: TRBD1 (5 bases). This CDR3 spans 15 amino acids. The ends were cut back, 0 bases at V and 7 bases at J, with 15 bases in the middle. Germline CDR1 MNHEY, CDR2 SMNVEV (reference sequence). The CDR3 loop reads CASSLSQSNRLEAFF. The CDR3 DNA sequence: TGTGCCAGCAGTTTATCCCAATCTAACAGGCTTGAAGCTTTCTTT.

This clone was detected a few times. The J gene is TRBJ2-7, the V gene TRBV5-6; D remains ambiguous. V lost 4 bases to trimming and J lost 2 bases, with 10 bases between them. Germline values: CDR1 SGHDT, CDR2 YYEEEE. The CDR3 runs 13 residues. CDR3 loop: CASSPYTAYEQYF. CDR3 sequence (DNA): TGTGCCAGCAGCCCTTATACTGCCTACGAGCAGTACTTC.

CDR3 region: CASSFVASEQFF. The CDR3 coding sequence is TGCGCCAGCAGCTTCGTAGCCTCTGAGCAGTTCTTC. The chain joins TRBV5-1 to TRBJ2-1; D is ambiguous. CDR3 length equals 12 residues. CDR1 SGHRS and CDR2 YFSETQ come from the germline V gene. Trimming removed 2 bases at V and 9 bases at J, with 9 bases between.

V gene TRBV30 combines with J gene TRBJ2-1, with TRBD2 matching over 7 bases. CDR1 and CDR2 (germline): GTSNPN, SVGIG (reference sequence). V shed 2 bases and J 8 bases; nucleotides not matched to a gene: 6. The CDR3 totals 13 residues. The CDR3: CAWSTGGPHEQFF. In DNA, the CDR3 is TGTGCCTGGAGTACGGGAGGCCCCCATGAGCAGTTCTTC.

The V gene is TRBV11-2, the J gene TRBJ2-5; D might be TRBD2 (6 bases). The CDR3 loop spans 16 amino acids. CDR1 is SGHAT and CDR2 is FQNNGV in the germline V gene. V lost 5 bases and J 1 base, leaving 17 bases between the germline ends. As DNA, the CDR3 is TGTGCCAGCAGCCGGAAAGCGGGCGTGTCCCAAGAGACCCAGTACTTC. Its translation: CASSRKAGVSQETQYF.

This chain connects TRBV10-1 to TRBJ2-7; 8 bases are a match to TRBD1. The CDR3 has 13 amino acids. Germline CDR1 WNHNN, CDR2 SYGVQD (reference sequence). The V segment lost 6 bases and the J segment 3 bases; nucleotides outside the gene matches: 4. CDR3 loop: CASSAGTGYEQYF. The CDR3 DNA sequence: TGCGCCAGCAGCGCCGGGACAGGCTACGAGCAGTACTTC.

The rearrangement uses TRBV4-1 and TRBJ2-3, with TRBD2 matching over 8 bases. After removal of 0 bases from V and 0 bases from J, the junction contained 8 bases not matched to a gene. Per germline, CDR1 MGHRA and CDR2 YSYEKL. This CDR3 has 18 residues. CDR3 amino acids: CASSQDRTSGRSTDTQYF. The CDR3 DNA reads TGCGCCAGCAGCCAAGATCGAACTAGCGGTCGAAGCACAGATACGCAGTATTTT.

This rearrangement joins TRBV11-3 to TRBJ1-2, with D unclear. Germline V gives CDR1 SGHNT, CDR2 YENEEA. This CDR3 contains 14 residues. The V end was cut by 0 bases, the J end by 4 bases, with 9 bases between. The CDR3 sequence is CASSLDPGLYGYTF. CDR3 in DNA: TGTGCCAGCAGCTTAGATCCGGGTCTCTATGGCTACACCTTC.

This clone has just one count. The chain couples TRBV25-1 to TRBJ2-5; 8 bases are a match to TRBD2. Trimming at V came to 4 bases and at J to 2 bases, leaving 9 bases not matched to a gene. The CDR3 totals 16 residues. CDR1 MGHDK and CDR2 SYGVNS come from the germline V gene. The CDR3 protein is CASSGITSGNQETQYF. CDR3 bases: TGTGCCAGCAGTGGGATCACTAGCGGTAATCAAGAGACCCAGTACTTC.

The gene calls are TRBV7-9 and TRBJ1-1; the match to TRBD1 covers 7 bases. V gave up 3 bases and J gave up 2 bases; unmatched junction bases: 3. Germline lookup yields CDR1 SEHNR and CDR2 FQNEAQ (reference sequence). The CDR3 is made up of 14 amino acids. The CDR3 spells CASSLGQINTEAFF. The CDR3 DNA follows: TGTGCCAGCAGCTTGGGACAGATCAACACTGAAGCTTTCTTT.

This chain connects TRBV19 to TRBJ1-6; maybe TRBD1 (5 bases). The V and J ends lost 7 bases and 10 bases respectively, with 17 bases between them. Germline CDR1 is LNHDA and CDR2 is SQIVND (reference sequence). CDR3 size: 14 residues. The CDR3 sequence is CASTMGGGGSPLHF. CDR3 DNA sequence: TGTGCCAGTACTATGGGGGGTGGGGGATCACCCCTCCACTTT.

The chain links TRBV7-6 to TRBJ2-1, with D possibly being TRBD1 (6 bases). Trimming removed 3 bases at V and 2 bases at J, with 11 bases between. This CDR3 has 15 amino acids. In germline, CDR1 is SGHVS, CDR2 FNYEAQ. This CDR3 reads CASSFRGGPYNEQFF. In DNA form, the CDR3 reads TGTGCCAGCAGCTTCAGGGGCGGCCCCTACAATGAGCAGTTCTTC.

The chain couples TRBV11-3 to TRBJ2-1, with TRBD2 identical over 7 bases. Trimming cost V 4 bases and J 6 bases; bases outside gene matches: 9. The germline V gene encodes CDR1 SGHNT and CDR2 YENEEA. This CDR3 comprises 15 residues. The CDR3 coding sequence is TGTGCCAGCAGCTCGTCCGGGGCGGGAGTCAATGAGCAGTTCTTC. Translation: CASSSSGAGVNEQFF. The whole variable domain, filled in from reference TRBV11-3 and TRBJ2-1, reads EAGVVQSPRYKIIEKKQPVAFWCNPISGHNTLYWYLQNLGQGPELLIRYENEEAVDDSQLPKDRFSAERLKGVDSTLKIQPAELGDSAVYLCASSSSGAGVNEQFFGPGTRLTVL.

In regard to this clone: In the same sample, other DNA sequences code for this CDR3. The CDR3 reads CASSYGGGYTF. DNA for the CDR3: TGTGCCAGCAGTTACGGGGGGGGCTACACCTTC. The chain combines TRBV6-5 with TRBJ1-2, with D tentatively TRBD1 (5 bases). The germline V and J ends were trimmed by 2 bases and 8 bases, with 6 bases remaining between them. This CDR3 is 11 amino acids long. CDR1 and CDR2 (germline): MNHEY, SVGAGI.

The V gene is TRBV30, the J gene TRBJ1-3, with a weak D call TRBD1 (5 bases). CDR3 size: 12 residues. Looked up from germline, CDR1 is GTSNPN and CDR2 is SVGIG (reference sequence). For the CDR3, the DNA is TGTGCAGGGGCCAACTCTGGAAACACCATATATTTT. It specifies CAGANSGNTIYF.

This clone was observed a handful of times. This chain uses TRBV10-1 with TRBJ2-5, with D maybe TRBD2 (6 bases). The CDR3 covers 11 residues. Trimming removed 10 bases at V and 11 bases at J, with 17 bases between. The germline V gene has CDR1 WNHNN and CDR2 SYGVQD (reference sequence). In nucleotides, the CDR3 is TGCGCCAAACGACCTGGCGGGGAGCAGTACTTC. Its protein is CAKRPGGEQYF.

This chain joins TRBV19 and TRBJ1-1, with D hard to call. Germline V gives CDR1 LNHDA, CDR2 SQIVND (reference sequence). The CDR3 sequence is 15 residues long. Trimming cost V 6 bases and J 2 bases, with 16 bases left between them. The CDR3 bases are TGTGCCAGTAGCATCCCCCCCGGGGATAACACTGAAGCTTTCTTT. Translating gives CASSIPPGDNTEAFF.

The genes are TRBV4-1 and TRBJ2-1; TRBD2 matches 11 bases. Trimming removed 4 bases from V and 8 bases from J; junction bases left unmatched: 7. The length of the CDR3 is 15 residues. Per the germline V gene, CDR1 is MGHRA and CDR2 is YSYEKL. The CDR3 DNA follows: TGCGCCAGCAGCCCATTAGCGGGGGGGCCCGATGAGCAGTTCTTC. Residues: CASSPLAGGPDEQFF.

This rearrangement joins TRBV30 to TRBJ1-6; D is unresolved. This CDR3 has 13 amino acids. The ends were cut back, 8 bases at V and 10 bases at J, with 18 bases in the middle. Per germline, CDR1 GTSNPN and CDR2 SVGIG (reference sequence). The CDR3 nucleotides are TGTGCCACCGGGGAGCCCTTGGGGTCACCCCTCCACTTT. As protein: CATGEPLGSPLHF.